This T cell receptor (beta chain) is drawn from a study of blood T cell repertoires in COVID-19. For the study at large: Researchers got acute and convalescent COVID-19 samples from the United States, Italy and Spain. PBMCs, B-cell-depleted T cells, or T cells were the source of the cDNA or gDNA that made up the material.

Germline V gives CDR1 SGDLS, CDR2 YYNGEE. The CDR3 covers 16 residues. Trimming at V came to 0 bases and at J to 1 base, leaving 2 bases not matched to a gene. As originally analysed: From reference gene primer amplification, estimates of nucleated cell counts were derived. Profiling relied on immunoSEQ multiplex PCR, and the TCRdb table lists in-frame clones only, not all of them. That table is the source of V, J and clone size, and D and trimming were worked out from the DNA. Of 72,000 or so clones listed, 75% to 95% are singletons. V usage is TRBV9 and J usage is TRBJ2-3; 10 bases align to TRBD2. The specimen was peripheral blood. The TCR sequence derives from a woman older than 75 with acute or convalescent COVID-19. The CDR3 sequence is CASSVGLAGGTDTQYF. The CDR3 DNA follows: TGTGCCAGCAGCGTAGGTCTAGCGGGGGGCACAGATACGCAGTATTTT.